This entry features one T cell receptor (beta chain) sequence. V shed 5 bases and J 7 bases; nucleotides not matched to a gene: 12. CDR3 length: 16 residues. Germline assignment: CDR1 PRHDT and CDR2 FYEKMQ (reference sequence). These data come from a study of T cell changes during pregnancy in multiple sclerosis. Profiled with immunoSEQ multiplex PCR; TCRdb holds only in-frame clones, not every one. The sample shows 25,000 to 35,000 clones, roughly 90% of them seen only once. The chain employs TRBV13 and TRBJ2-1, with TRBD1 matching 9 bases. The source is a female donor in good health, enrolled as a control in a pregnancy study. This material consisted of CD4+ T cells from peripheral blood mononuclear cells, taken in the second trimester of pregnancy. CDR3 amino acids: CASSGGTGGAGNEQFF. The CDR3 DNA is TGTGCCAGCAGCGGAGGAACAGGGGGCGCGGGGAATGAGCAGTTCTTC.